This T cell receptor beta chain appears in the sequencing data of a study of cytomegalovirus exposure and HLA in healthy donors listed by TCRdb under 2017. In the study overall: An earlier analysis of approximately 550 of the donors reported approximately 290 Gb of sequence data and more than 90 million unique TCR beta sequences from about 200 million T cells. An early release that covered some 630 HLA-typed donors contained approximately 300 gigabases of sequencing data and tens of millions of unique TCR sequences. Among the roughly 400 genotyped donors, around 81% belonged to the genetic ancestry cluster associated with self-reported Caucasian donors. The aim of the study was to test whether cataloging public T cell receptors could identify signatures of past pathogen exposure. The T cell repertoires of about 700 subjects were profiled by immunosequencing and related to cytomegalovirus serostatus. Along with the roughly 610-subject first cohort, a separate validation cohort of around 120 different subjects was used. To predict cytomegalovirus infection status, the study combined high-throughput TCR immunosequencing, statistical association of individual TCRs with disease status, and machine learning. In a later analysis, previously published TCR beta repertoires from more than 500 donors were re-analyzed and high-resolution HLA genotyping was added so that TCR occurrence patterns could be studied. The later analysis used no new phenotypic data to find candidate immune exposures, relying instead on TCR beta sequences and their occurrence across donors. To decide whether each TCR beta V gene segment behaved as functional or pseudogenic, an earlier analysis of approximately 620 of the donors relied on high-throughput TCR beta sequencing. Alongside the repertoire data, information on donor age, sex, ethnicity and CMV serostatus was compiled. Genome-wide SNP genotypes for about 55% of the roughly 670 donors were used in a later genetic analysis, which treated that subset as a discovery cohort. Every repertoire in the discovery cohort had been generated on one and the same sequencing platform. HLA typing included class I and class II loci at four-digit resolution. Typing coverage differed by locus: A, B, C, DRB1 and DQB1 were typed in about 629-630 donors, DQA1 in around 500, DPA1 in 600 to 610, and DPB1 in just under 480. Roughly 5 DR-DQ haplotypes were handled as single units for association and clustering, since linkage in the cohort was strong. Among 300 to 500 genotyped donors of the cohort, an average of roughly 230,000 unique TCR beta nucleotide sequences was sequenced per donor, of which about 18% were non-productive. The paper's findings and limits, for the study overall: Assigning TCR associations to individual alleles was difficult when HLA alleles, especially DR and DQ, strongly co-occurred. In vitro tests confirmed that three of the cytomegalovirus-associated TCR beta chains recognize cytomegalovirus antigens. A total of some 180 TCR beta chains were listed by the study as associated with cytomegalovirus. The authors suggested that the approach could potentially be extended to other disease states and immunological phenotypes. Only TCR beta chains were sequenced in this cohort, and the absence of alpha or paired-chain data limited detectable features. In a later analysis, HLA-associated TCR beta chains showed more clonal expansion and lower generation probabilities than non-associated chains that were equally common. The only immune exposure information available for the cohort was CMV serostatus. A cluster of highly shared sequence variants was judged likely to represent a technical artifact of the sequencing pipeline. Linkage disequilibrium might explain the correlated functional status among segregating V segments, but an unknown experimental factor could not be excluded. Roughly 15 rarely observed V segments, including chromosome 9 orphons, were excluded from the earlier analysis of some 590 of the donors because counts were too low. Most CMV-associated TCR beta chains appeared to be HLA-restricted in a later analysis, and the HLA associations seemed to be driven largely by CMV exposure. A further reported finding was that TCR beta sequences accurately predicted the HLA-A and HLA-B alleles for most subjects in the first cohort. Because HLA typing was unavailable for some donors at each locus, only the typed subset was used in association tests. In a later analysis, the rate of TCR association differed among HLA loci, with DRB1 alleles having the most associated TCRs and HLA-C alleles having the fewest. An earlier analysis of approximately 590 of the donors showed that most TCR beta V segments appeared in productive rearrangements either about 87% or about 30% of the time, which broadly matched IMGT annotations. Presence/absence analyses assumed roughly uniform sequencing depth across donors, an assumption that may not hold. In a later analysis, some 18,000 TCR beta sequences were associated with specific HLA alleles at a false discovery rate of 0.05. While some public TCRs were present in many individuals, most TCR sequences turned up only very rarely across donors. According to a later analysis, parvovirus B19, influenza, CMV and Epstein-Barr virus appeared linked to several top co-occurrence clusters. The classifier was reported to diagnose cytomegalovirus status with high specificity and sensitivity in both the original and validation cohorts. A later genetic analysis reported fewer N-insertions in productive TCRs among donors in an Asian-associated ancestry cluster than the roughly 700-donor mean. Some IMGT-functional V segments, including TRBV6-2 and TRBV6-3, could not be distinguished by the 87-base-pair reads and were therefore excluded. A later genetic analysis associated a missense DCLRE1C variant with V-gene and J-gene trimming of TCR beta chains, and an independent cohort replicated the association.

The CDR1 and CDR2 encoded by the germline V gene (reference sequence) are MNHNY and SVGAGI. The CDR3, from cysteine to phenylalanine, totals 15 residues. Only CDR3 DNA remains: 45 bases, in frame from the first base. Clipping removes 2 bases from V and 1 base from J, with 0 as the unmatched junction base count. Details on this clone: This receptor's antigen is unknown. No much larger clonotype is one base removed from it; base qualities were not supplied.

The cohort consisted of hundreds of healthy bone marrow donors. All cohort members were sampled while nominally healthy, although unrecorded immune exposures were likely present. The donor was CMV seronegative and belonged to the group of 352 seronegative cohort members. Every donor gave a peripheral blood sample, and the peripheral blood mononuclear cells from that sample were used for TCR beta sequencing. The Qiagen DNeasy Blood Extraction Kit was used to extract genomic DNA from the blood cell samples. Libraries were constructed by the immunoSEQ multiplex PCR assay. The multiplex PCR relied on a mix of 60 forward primers for TCR Vbeta segments and 13 reverse primers for TCR Jbeta segments. A multiplex PCR assay on genomic DNA amplified the CDR3 region of rearranged TCR beta genes. The amplified TCR beta libraries were sequenced on the Illumina HiSeq System as 87-base-pair reads. As for the original processing: A later analysis counted about 80 million unique TCR beta chains across the 700 or so repertoires, and 9.5 million to 11 million of these chains were shared by at least two donors. Raw reads were error-corrected and collapsed into unique sequences by a nearest-neighbor algorithm in which closely related sequences were merged to remove PCR and sequencing errors. Alignment of CDR3 sequences to IMGT reference sequences was used to assign V, D and J gene segments. For a sequence to be retained, at least a six-nucleotide match to both a V gene segment and a J gene segment was required. Rearrangements were classified as productive when the CDR3 lacked stop codons and remained in frame with V and J, and all other rearrangements were classified as non-productive. CDR3 was defined according to IMGT convention as the region running from the second conserved V-encoded cysteine to the conserved J-encoded phenylalanine. Sequences without an unambiguous match to a single V gene segment were excluded from the earlier analysis of approximately 600 of the donors. An earlier analysis of a few hundred of the donors called V segments functional above 56.7% productive rearrangements and segregating when the between-donor standard deviation exceeded 5%. A statistical classification framework was built to diagnose cytomegalovirus status from the catalog of TCR beta chain sequences. In a later analysis, V and J genes were assigned by comparing TCR nucleotide sequences against IMGT/GENE-DB human TR gene sequences. The TCRdist pipeline was used in a later analysis to assign CDR3 sequences and most-parsimonious VDJ recombination scenarios. A later analysis defined each TCR beta chain by its CDR3 amino acid sequence plus V-gene family, and excluded reads lacking a unique V-gene family. To address suspected cross-contamination and a sequencing artifact, a later analysis removed around 590 highly shared, low-generation-probability nucleotide sequences. In a later analysis, a clonal expansion index for each public chain was calculated from normalized within-repertoire ranks of inferred template counts. A later analysis computed generation probabilities with a VDJ recombination model fitted to out-of-frame rearrangements, and checked the results against IGoR. A later analysis scored TCR-TCR, TCR-HLA and TCR-CMV co-occurrence with hypergeometric tests, applying a repertoire-size bias correction to TCR pairs. To estimate false discovery rates, a later analysis permuted the HLA or CMV assignments 20 times. A later analysis grouped co-occurring TCRs with DBSCAN, adding TCRdist sequence similarity when clustering within HLA-allele-positive subsets. Repertoires with fewer than 30,000 or more than 120,000 public chains, plus five repertoires with anomalous nucleotide sharing, were excluded from co-occurrence clustering. Imported from immuneACCESS, the table was reduced by TCRdb to in-frame sequences with V and J called. These copies leave out some clones; in studies compared against another copy, an unresolved V gene accounts for under half, and the cause of the remainder is not known. V and J calls and clone size are those listed in that table; D and trimming were worked out from the DNA. The sample contains roughly 150,000 clones, approximately 80% of them found a single time. The ten largest clones represent over 2% of the sample.

Rearrangement joined TRBV6-6 to TRBJ2-5, with 11 central nucleotides matching TRBD1. The sequence was collected from a man younger than 45 in good health and CMV-seronegative. Sequencing was carried out using PBMCs. The CDR3 region: CASSYGQGAQETQYF. The nucleotides read TGTGCCAGCAGTTACGGACAGGGGGCCCAAGAGACCCAGTACTTC.